One sample yielded the 26 T cell receptor beta chains listed below, sequenced in a study of a mutant IDH1 vaccine in newly diagnosed glioma (TCRdb year 2021). For these receptors, no antigen is known. The time point label, as the study defines it: week 47, end of study. Each vaccine dose was 300 ug of a 20-mer mutant IDH1 peptide in Montanide, given subcutaneously with topical imiquimod. Library method: the immunoSEQ multiplex PCR assay. TCRdb re-hosts the immuneACCESS table, in-frame sequences only. Its copies lack some clones; in the studies checked, an unresolved V gene accounts for under half of them, and the cause for the rest is not known. Recorded for this sample are roughly 22,000 clones; around 76% of them occurred a single time. The ten largest make up 3.5% to 4% of the sample. The sample consisted of PBMCs, taken from a glioma patient whose treatment included an IDH1 peptide vaccine. The receptors shown here come from a middle-aged man with glioma. Some clones in this sample may be carry-over from other donors' samples.

V usage is TRBV30 and J usage is TRBJ1-5; D unresolved. Trimming pared 1 base from V and 0 bases from J, leaving 4 bases between. Germline V CDR1 and CDR2: GTSNPN, SVGIG (reference sequence). This CDR3 has 13 residues. CDR3 protein: CAWSASSNQPQHF. In nucleotides, the CDR3 is TGTGCCTGGAGTGCGAGTAGCAATCAGCCCCAGCATTTT.

The rearrangement joins TRBV5-1 to TRBJ2-3, with 10 bases fitting TRBD2. CDR3 size: 17 residues. V was clipped by 6 bases and J by 4 bases; unmatched bases: 14. Looked up from germline, CDR1 is SGHRS and CDR2 is YFSETQ. The CDR3 region has the DNA TGCGCCAGCACTAGGGACCTAAGCGGGGGGGCCCCAGATACGCAGTATTTT. Translated: CASTRDLSGGAPDTQYF.

The chain combines TRBV9 with TRBJ1-6; D possibly corresponds to TRBD1 (5 bases). Germline V gene sequence: CDR1 SGDLS, CDR2 YYNGEE. V lost 1 base and J lost 8, with 16 bases in between. The CDR3 is 16 amino acids. CDR3 in amino acids: CASSVSGATLYSPLHF. The CDR3 region has the DNA TGTGCCAGCAGCGTAAGCGGGGCCACCCTCTATTCACCCCTCCACTTT.

The gene calls are TRBV28 and TRBJ2-1, with TRBD2 matching over 13 bases. The CDR3 covers 16 residues. V trimming: 7 bases; J trimming: 8 bases; junction bases outside the gene matches: 11. Germline V gene data show CDR1 as MDHEN and CDR2 as SYDVKM. The CDR3 coding sequence is TGTGCCAGCAATAGTATGGGGACTAGCGGGGTCGATGAGCAGTTCTTC. Translating it yields CASNSMGTSGVDEQFF.

This chain connects TRBV2 to TRBJ2-5; D is possibly TRBD2 (5 bases). The CDR3 covers 14 residues. Trimming took 3 bases from V and 5 from J, leaving 13 bases between them. Germline V lookup: CDR1 SNHLY, CDR2 FYNNEI. This CDR3 reads CASSETGVRETQYF. The CDR3 DNA follows: TGTGCCAGCAGTGAGACCGGGGTCAGGGAGACCCAGTACTTC.

The chain couples TRBV30 to TRBJ1-5; unclear D gene. Per the germline V gene, CDR1 is GTSNPN and CDR2 is SVGIG (reference sequence). This CDR3 is built from 14 residues. V dropped 2 bases and J dropped 5 bases, with 13 bases sitting between them. CDR3 DNA: TGTGCCTGGAGTCGCCGGGGTCCCTATCAGCCCCAGCATTTT. Protein product: CAWSRRGPYQPQHF.

This rearrangement joins TRBV20-1 to TRBJ2-7; D perhaps matches TRBD2 (5 bases). Per germline, CDR1 DFQATT and CDR2 SNEGSKA (reference sequence). V shed 6 bases and J shed 4 bases, with 10 bases lying between them. The CDR3 has 11 amino acids. CDR3 region: CSARRSYEQYF. CDR3 in DNA: TGCAGTGCCCGGAGGTCGTACGAGCAGTACTTC.

This rearrangement joins TRBV7-2 to TRBJ1-4, with 7 positions matching TRBD1. Germline loops: CDR1 SGHTA, CDR2 FQGNSA. The CDR3 is made up of 15 amino acids. Trimming cost V 0 bases and J 7 bases; bases outside gene matches: 5. The CDR3 DNA follows: TGTGCCAGCAGCTTAGCGACAGGGTTTAGTGAAAAACTGTTTTTT. This codes for CASSLATGFSEKLFF. The full variable domain, rest sourced from reference TRBV7-2 and TRBJ1-4, is GAGVSQSPSNKVTEKGKDVELRCDPISGHTALYWYRQSLGQGLEFLIYFQGNSAPDKSGLPSDRFSAERTGGSVSTLTIQRTQQEDSAVYLCASSLATGFSEKLFFGSGTQLSVL.

The rearrangement joins TRBV7-8 to TRBJ2-5; D unresolved. Trimming shortened V by 5 bases and J by 7 bases, and 8 bases separated the two germline ends. Germline assignment: CDR1 SGHVS and CDR2 FQNEAQ. This CDR3 is 11 amino acids long. As DNA, the CDR3 is TGTGCCAGCAGCATAACCGGGACCCAGTACTTC. Translation gives CASSITGTQYF.

V is TRBV10-3 and J is TRBJ1-4; the D is unclear. In germline, CDR1 is ENHRY, CDR2 SYGVKD. The CDR3 contains 13 residues. The V and J ends lost 0 bases and 8 bases respectively, with 7 bases between them. The CDR3 is CAISESLEEKLFF. The CDR3 coding sequence is TGTGCCATCAGTGAGTCTCTGGAAGAAAAACTGTTTTTT.

CDR3 sequence (DNA): TGTGCCAGCAGCGGTGACCTTTTTACAGGCACAGATACGCAGTATTTT. Its protein is CASSGDLFTGTDTQYF. The chain uses TRBV5-6 and TRBJ2-3; the D is unclear. The CDR3 contains 16 residues. CDR1 and CDR2 from the germline V gene are SGHDT and YYEEEE. Trimming removed 4 bases at V and 1 base at J, with 16 bases between.

This clone was seen a single time. The rearrangement links TRBV5-1 to TRBJ2-6; the match to TRBD1 covers 7 bases. After removal of 0 bases from V and 0 bases from J, the junction contained 9 bases not matched to a gene. Germline V gene lookup returns CDR1 SGHRS and CDR2 YFSETQ. The CDR3 has 19 residues. DNA of the CDR3: TGCGCCAGCAGCTTGGCCGGTCCCCGACAGGGCTCTGGGGCCAACGTCCTGACTTTC. Its translation: CASSLAGPRQGSGANVLTF.

The chain combines TRBV29-1 with TRBJ1-2, with 8 bases lining up with TRBD1. Germline V gene sequence: CDR1 SQVTM, CDR2 ANQGSEA. Trimming took 4 bases from V and 6 from J; bases not matched to a gene: 7. The CDR3 sequence is 13 residues long. CDR3 DNA: TGCAGCGTTGGGGTCAACAGGGGGGATGGCTACACCTTC. Protein product: CSVGVNRGDGYTF.

The chain links TRBV4-3 to TRBJ1-1; 9 bases agree with TRBD1. The V segment lost 4 bases and the J segment 11 bases; nucleotides outside the gene matches: 5. This CDR3 has 12 residues. Germline CDR1 reads LGHNA; CDR2 reads YSLEER. The CDR3 DNA reads as TGCGCCAGCAGCCTCCCAGGACAGGGGGCTTTCTTT. It translates to CASSLPGQGAFF.

Note on this clone: The junction and the germline gene differ at one end; a read error may be behind it. This chain connects TRBV4-2 to TRBJ1-2; 11 nucleotides agree with TRBD1. The CDR3 has 15 residues. Germline V gene lookup returns CDR1 LGHNA and CDR2 YNFKEQ. CDR3 DNA: TGTGCCAGCACCCAACCCGGACAGGGGGCCTATGGCTACACCTTC. Protein: CASTQPGQGAYGYTF.

This clone was recorded a few times. This chain links TRBV30 with TRBJ1-3, with a weak D call TRBD1 (5 bases). This CDR3 has 15 amino acids. Trimming took off 2 bases at V and 0 bases at J, with 11 bases between the two ends. Germline CDR1 and CDR2: GTSNPN and SVGIG (reference sequence). The CDR3 region is CAWSRDSGSGNTIYF. As DNA, the CDR3 is TGTGCCTGGAGTAGAGACAGCGGCTCTGGAAACACCATATATTTT.

J is TRBJ2-5 and V is TRBV7-8; D may be TRBD1 (6 bases). The V end lost 5 bases, the J end lost 0 bases, and 19 bases lay between the germline ends. Germline V lookup: CDR1 SGHVS, CDR2 FQNEAQ. The CDR3 contains 17 residues. The CDR3 loop is CASSPRQAYFNQETQYF. The CDR3 nucleotides are TGTGCCAGCAGCCCCCGACAGGCCTACTTTAACCAAGAGACCCAGTACTTC.

This rearrangement joins TRBV7-8 to TRBJ2-2; D perhaps matches TRBD2 (6 bases). The CDR3 consists of 15 residues. The V and J ends lost 4 bases and 5 bases respectively, with 14 bases between them. Germline V gene sequence: CDR1 SGHVS, CDR2 FQNEAQ. Here the CDR3 DNA reads TGTGCCAGCAGCTCCAGTGGTGGGGGGACCGGGGAGCTGTTTTTT. Amino acid sequence: CASSSSGGGTGELFF.

This sequence joins TRBV5-1 and TRBJ1-2, with 7 nucleotides matching TRBD1. Unmatched junction bases numbered 4, after V lost 4 bases and J lost 1 base. Germline V gene data show CDR1 as SGHRS and CDR2 as YFSETQ. This CDR3 has 14 amino acids. CDR3 loop: CASSPTGDNYGYTF. Written as DNA, the CDR3 is TGCGCCAGCAGCCCTACAGGGGATAACTATGGCTACACCTTC.

This chain connects TRBV7-2 to TRBJ1-5, with D unresolved. CDR3 length: 13 amino acids. The germline gives CDR1 SGHTA, CDR2 FQGNSA. V lost 1 base, J lost 7 bases, and 8 bases lay in between. The CDR3 DNA sequence: TGTGCCAGCAGCTTAGATGGTGGACAGCCCCAGCATTTT. Residues: CASSLDGGQPQHF.

The rearrangement uses TRBV14 and TRBJ1-1; D not resolved. V dropped 3 bases and J dropped 5 bases, with 4 bases sitting between them. Germline V gene data show CDR1 as SGHDN and CDR2 as FVKESK. The CDR3 totals 11 residues. The CDR3 nucleotides are TGTGCCAGCAGCCAGGGGACTGAAGCTTTCTTT. Translating it yields CASSQGTEAFF.

The chain is built from TRBV6-4 and TRBJ2-7; D remains unclear. Trimming took off 4 bases at V and 5 bases at J, with 15 bases between the two ends. The germline gives CDR1 MRHNA, CDR2 SNTAGT. The CDR3 totals 14 residues. The CDR3 loop is CASSGGKEEDEQYF. The CDR3 DNA follows: TGTGCCAGCAGTGGGGGAAAGGAAGAGGACGAGCAGTACTTC.

This chain links TRBV4-1 with TRBJ1-1, with a weak D call TRBD1 (6 bases). Deletions cut 4 bases from V and 8 bases from J, with 14 bases between. This CDR3 has 13 residues. Germline CDR1 reads MGHRA; CDR2 reads YSYEKL. In nucleotides, the CDR3 is TGCGCCAGCAGCCGGGTGGGTGACAGGGAAGCTTTCTTT. Its protein product is CASSRVGDREAFF.

The chain links TRBV5-8 to TRBJ2-6; no firm D call. The V gene lost 0 bases and the J gene lost 1 base, with 8 bases spanning the gap. This CDR3 is built from 16 residues. CDR1 SGHTS and CDR2 YDEGEE come from the germline V gene. Here the CDR3 reads CASSLGHYSGANVLTF. The CDR3 DNA is TGTGCCAGCAGCTTGGGCCACTATTCTGGGGCCAACGTCCTGACTTTC.

The J gene is TRBJ2-2, the V gene TRBV9, with D possibly matching TRBD1 (6 bases). V was cut by 3 bases and J by 0 bases, with 12 bases left in between. CDR1 is SGDLS and CDR2 is YYNGEE in the germline V gene. The length of the CDR3 is 16 residues. DNA for the CDR3: TGTGCCAGCAGCGCCGACAGGTCCGCGAACACCGGGGAGCTGTTTTTT. Translated: CASSADRSANTGELFF.

The gene calls are TRBV4-2 and TRBJ2-1; 12 bases map to TRBD2. Germline V gene lookup returns CDR1 LGHNA and CDR2 YNFKEQ. Trimming removed 0 bases from V and 0 bases from J; junction bases left unmatched: 9. This CDR3 has 20 amino acids. CDR3: CASSQDLLAGGLSSYNEQFF. In DNA form, the CDR3 reads TGTGCCAGCAGCCAAGATCTACTAGCGGGGGGCCTTAGCTCCTACAATGAGCAGTTCTTC.